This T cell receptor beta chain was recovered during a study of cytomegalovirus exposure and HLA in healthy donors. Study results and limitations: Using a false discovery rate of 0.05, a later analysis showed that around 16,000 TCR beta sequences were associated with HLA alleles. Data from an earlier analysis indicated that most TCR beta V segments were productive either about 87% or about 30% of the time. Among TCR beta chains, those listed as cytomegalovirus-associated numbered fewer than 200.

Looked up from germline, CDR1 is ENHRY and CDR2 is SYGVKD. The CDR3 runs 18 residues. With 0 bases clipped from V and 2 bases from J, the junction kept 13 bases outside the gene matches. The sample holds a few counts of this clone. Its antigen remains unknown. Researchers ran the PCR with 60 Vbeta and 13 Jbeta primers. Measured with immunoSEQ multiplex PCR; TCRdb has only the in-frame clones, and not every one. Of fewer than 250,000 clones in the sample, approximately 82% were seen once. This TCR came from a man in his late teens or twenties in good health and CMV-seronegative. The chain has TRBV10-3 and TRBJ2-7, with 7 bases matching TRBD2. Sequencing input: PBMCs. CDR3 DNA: TGTGCCATCAGTGAGTCGGCCGGGGTGGGGGGGTCACCCTACGAGCAGTACTTC. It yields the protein CAISESAGVGGSPYEQYF.